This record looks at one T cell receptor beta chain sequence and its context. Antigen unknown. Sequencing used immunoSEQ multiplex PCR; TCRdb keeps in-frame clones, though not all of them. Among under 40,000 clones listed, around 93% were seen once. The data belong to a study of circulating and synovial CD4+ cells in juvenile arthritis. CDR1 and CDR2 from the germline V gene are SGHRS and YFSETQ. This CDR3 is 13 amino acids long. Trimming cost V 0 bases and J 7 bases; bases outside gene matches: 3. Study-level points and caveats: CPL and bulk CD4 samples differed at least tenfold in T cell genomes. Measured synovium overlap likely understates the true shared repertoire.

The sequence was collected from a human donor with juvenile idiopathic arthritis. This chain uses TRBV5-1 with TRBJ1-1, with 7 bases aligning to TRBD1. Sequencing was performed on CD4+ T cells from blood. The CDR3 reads CASSLDQGVEAFF. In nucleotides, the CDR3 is TGCGCCAGCAGCTTGGATCAGGGGGTTGAAGCTTTCTTT. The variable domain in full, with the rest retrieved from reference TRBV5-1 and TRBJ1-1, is KAGVTQTPRYLIKTRGQQVTLSCSPISGHRSVSWYQQTPGQGLQFLFEYFSETQRNKGNFPGRFSGRQFSNSRSEMNVSTLELGDSALYLCASSLDQGVEAFFGQGTRLTVV.